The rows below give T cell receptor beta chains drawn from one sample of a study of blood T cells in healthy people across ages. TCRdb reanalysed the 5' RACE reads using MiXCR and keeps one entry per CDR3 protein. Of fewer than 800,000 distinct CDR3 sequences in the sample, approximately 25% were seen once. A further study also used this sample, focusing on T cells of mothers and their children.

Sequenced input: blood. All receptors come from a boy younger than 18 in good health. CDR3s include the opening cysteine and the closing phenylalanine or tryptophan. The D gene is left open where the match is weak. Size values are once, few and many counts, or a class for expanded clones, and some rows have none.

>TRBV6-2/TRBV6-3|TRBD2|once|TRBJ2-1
TGTGCCAGCAGTTACGAGAGCGGGGGGGCCGGTGAGCAGTTCTTC
CASSYESGGAGEQFF
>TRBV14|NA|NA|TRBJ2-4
TGTGCCAGCAGCCAAGATTTCAACCCGGGGATAGACATTCAGTACTTC
CASSQDFNPGIDIQYF
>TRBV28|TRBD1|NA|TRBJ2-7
TGTGCCACCCAGACAGGGGTTCGGGCAACCGCCTACGAGCAGTACTTC
CATQTGVRATAYEQYF
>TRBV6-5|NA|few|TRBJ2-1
TGTGCCAGCAGTTACTCGTTGACCAATGAGCAGTTCTTC
CASSYSLTNEQFF
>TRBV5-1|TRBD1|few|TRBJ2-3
TGCGCCAGCAGCTTCGGTCGTCAGGGGGATTTTGATACGCAGTATTTT
CASSFGRQGDFDTQYF
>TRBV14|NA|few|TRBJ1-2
TGTGCCAGCAGCCAATATATGGGGGGCTACACCTTC
CASSQYMGGYTF
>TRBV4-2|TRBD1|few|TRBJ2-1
TGTGCCAGCAGCCAAGAACAGGGGGCATCCTACAATGAGCAGTTCTTC
CASSQEQGASYNEQFF
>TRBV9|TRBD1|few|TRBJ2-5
TGTGCCAGCAGCGTCCCCGGGACAGGGAAAGAGACCCAGTACTTC
CASSVPGTGKETQYF
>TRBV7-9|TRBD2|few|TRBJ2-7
TGTGCCAGCAGCTTATCAGGGACTAGCGGTTACGAGCAGTACTTC
CASSLSGTSGYEQYF
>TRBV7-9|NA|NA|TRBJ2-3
TGTGCCAGCCTCCCCTTGTGGGTCACAGATACGCAGTATTTT
CASLPLWVTDTQYF
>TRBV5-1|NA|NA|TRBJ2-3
TGCGCCAGCAGCCTATGGACAGATACAGATACGCAGTATTTT
CASSLWTDTDTQYF
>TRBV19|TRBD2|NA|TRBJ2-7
TGTGCCACCACGGGGGGATCCTACGAGCAGTACTTC
CATTGGSYEQYF
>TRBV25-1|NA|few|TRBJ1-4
TGTGCCAGCGGCCCCCAGTCCTCGGATGAAAAACTGTTTTTT
CASGPQSSDEKLFF
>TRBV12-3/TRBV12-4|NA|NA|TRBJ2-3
TGTGCCAGCAGTTTTAGTTTTGGCACAGATACGCAGTATTTT
CASSFSFGTDTQYF
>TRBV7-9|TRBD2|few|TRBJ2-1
TGTGCCAGCAGCCGACTAGCGGCCTACAATGAGCAGTTCTTC
CASSRLAAYNEQFF
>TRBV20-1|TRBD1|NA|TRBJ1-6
TGCAGTGCGAGGGGGCGTAGTTCACCCCTCCACTTT
CSARGRSSPLHF
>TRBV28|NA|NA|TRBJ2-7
TGTGCCAGCAGTCCGATAAGTGCCTACGAGCAGTACTTC
CASSPISAYEQYF
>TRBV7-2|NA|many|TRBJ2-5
TGTGCCAGCACCCGGGGATATCAAGAGACCCAGTACTTC
CASTRGYQETQYF
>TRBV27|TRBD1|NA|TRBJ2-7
TGTGCCAGCTGGGGGACAGGTTCCTACGAGCAGTACTTC
CASWGTGSYEQYF
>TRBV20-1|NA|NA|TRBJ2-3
TGCAGTGCTATGTCGGATACGCAGTATTTT
CSAMSDTQYF
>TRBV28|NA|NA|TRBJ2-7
TGTGCCAGCAGTTTGCGGGGCGGCAGGACCCGCTCCTACGAGCAGTACTTC
CASSLRGGRTRSYEQYF
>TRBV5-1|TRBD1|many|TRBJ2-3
TGCGCCAGCAGCTCTGGACAGGGGGCTACAGATACGCAGTATTTT
CASSSGQGATDTQYF
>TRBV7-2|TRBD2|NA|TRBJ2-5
TGTGCCAGCAGTTTTTCCCGCCGGGGGGAGCAGTACTTC
CASSFSRRGEQYF
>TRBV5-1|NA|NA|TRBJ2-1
TGCGCCAGCAGCTTCGGGTGGGGTAGCTCCTACAATGAGCAGTTCTTC
CASSFGWGSSYNEQFF
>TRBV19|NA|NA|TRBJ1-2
TGTGCCGGTAGTCTCAACGACGACAGGAGCTATGGCTACACCTTC
CAGSLNDDRSYGYTF
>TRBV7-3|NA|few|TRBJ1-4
TGTGCCAGCAGCCCCCAGGGCGGAGGTGAAAAACTGTTTTTT
CASSPQGGGEKLFF
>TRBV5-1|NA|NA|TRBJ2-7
TGCGCCAGCAGCTTGAGGACACCCGCTTACGAGCAGTACTTC
CASSLRTPAYEQYF
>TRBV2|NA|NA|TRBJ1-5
TGTGCCAGCAGCCCCAGTTGGGTAGCATATCAGCCCCAGCATTTT
CASSPSWVAYQPQHF
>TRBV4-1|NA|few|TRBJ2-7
TGCGCCAGCAGCCATACTACCGGGACATACTACGAGCAGTACTTC
CASSHTTGTYYEQYF
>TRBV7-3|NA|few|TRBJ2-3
TGTGCCAGCAGCTTTGGAGGGGGCTCAGATACGCAGTATTTT
CASSFGGGSDTQYF
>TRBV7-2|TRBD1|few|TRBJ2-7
TGTGCCAGCAGCCAAGGACAGGCTCGGGTCGAGCAGTACTTC
CASSQGQARVEQYF
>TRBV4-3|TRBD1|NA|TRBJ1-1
TGCGCCAGCAGCCCTGGCAGGGGGAGGAACACTGAAGCTTTCTTT
CASSPGRGRNTEAFF
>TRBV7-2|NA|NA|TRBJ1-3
TGTGCCAGCAGCCCCGAGGCGGGAAACACCATATATTTT
CASSPEAGNTIYF
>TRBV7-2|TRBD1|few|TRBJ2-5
TGTGCCAGCAGCTGGACAACAGGGGGCTCAGAGACCCAGTACTTC
CASSWTTGGSETQYF
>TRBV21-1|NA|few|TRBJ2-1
TGTGCCAGCACCGGGGACTACAATGAGCAGTTCTTC
CASTGDYNEQFF
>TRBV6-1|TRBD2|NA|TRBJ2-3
TGTGCCAGCAGGGGGACTAGCGGGACTGATAGCCCCGATACGCAGTATTTT
CASRGTSGTDSPDTQYF
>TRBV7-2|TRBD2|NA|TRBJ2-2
TGTGCCAGCAGCTTAACTAGCGGGGGGGCGAACACCGGGGAGCTGTTTTTT
CASSLTSGGANTGELFF
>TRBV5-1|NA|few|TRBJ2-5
TGCGCCAGCAGCTTTCTCGAGTGGAGAGAGACCCAGTACTTC
CASSFLEWRETQYF
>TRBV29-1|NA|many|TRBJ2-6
TGCAGCGTTGAATCAGGGTCTGGGGCCAACGTCCTGACTTTC
CSVESGSGANVLTF
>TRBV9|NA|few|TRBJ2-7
TGTGCCTGCAGCCTAGGAGGGGGAGCCCCCTCCGAGCAGTACTTC
CACSLGGGAPSEQYF
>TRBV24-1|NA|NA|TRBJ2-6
TGTGCCACCAGTGATTATGGCTCTGGGGCCAACGTCCTGACTTTC
CATSDYGSGANVLTF
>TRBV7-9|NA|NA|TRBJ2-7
TGTGCCAGCACTTTCTCGGGACTCAACGTACCGAGCTCCTACGAGCAGTACTTC
CASTFSGLNVPSSYEQYF
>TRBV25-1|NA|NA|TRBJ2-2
TGTGCCAGCAGTGAATATTTCTGGCATTCGAACACCGGGGAGCTGTTTTTT
CASSEYFWHSNTGELFF
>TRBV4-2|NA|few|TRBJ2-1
TGTGCCAGCAGTCAAGATCGGACGGGCCAATACAATGAGCAGTTCTTC
CASSQDRTGQYNEQFF
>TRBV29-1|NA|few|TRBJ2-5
TGCAGCGTTGAGGAGCCCGGGACCCAGTACTTC
CSVEEPGTQYF
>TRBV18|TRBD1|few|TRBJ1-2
TGTGCCAGCTCACCACAGGGGGCGGCGTATGGCTACACCTTC
CASSPQGAAYGYTF
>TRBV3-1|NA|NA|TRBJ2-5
TGTGCCAGCAGCCAACCGGGACGGACTCAAGAGACCCAGTACTTC
CASSQPGRTQETQYF
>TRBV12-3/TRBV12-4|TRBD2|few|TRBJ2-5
TGTGCCAGCAAACCGGGGGGGGTGTGGGAGACCCAGTACTTC
CASKPGGVWETQYF
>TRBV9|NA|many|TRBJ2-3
TGTGCCAGCAGCGGGAACACAGATACGCAGTATTTT
CASSGNTDTQYF
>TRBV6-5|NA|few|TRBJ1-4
TGTGCCAGCAGTTTAACAGGGTTCGCTGAAAAACTGTTTTTT
CASSLTGFAEKLFF